Below, 23 T cell receptor beta chains from the same sample are listed, as sequenced in a study of cytomegalovirus exposure and HLA in healthy donors. Researchers ran the PCR with 60 Vbeta and 13 Jbeta primers. Assay used: immunoSEQ multiplex PCR; TCRdb lists only in-frame clones, some missing. The table has roughly 110,000 clones, 74% seen once; the top ten hold just over 2%. Sequenced: PBMCs. The origin of the receptors is a human donor in good health.

Only a few counts were recorded for this clone. V is TRBV6-1 and J is TRBJ1-1; D is ambiguous. V lost 2 bases, J lost 8 bases, and 9 bases lay in between. From germline, CDR1 is MNHNS and CDR2 SASEGT. The CDR3 contains 12 residues. Here the CDR3 reads CASSEFMQEAFF. The CDR3 DNA follows: TGTGCCAGCAGTGAATTTATGCAGGAAGCTTTCTTT.

In DNA, the CDR3 is TGTGCCAGCACCGGGACAGGGACCGGTCGGAGCAATCAGCCCCAGCATTTT. This sequence encodes CASTGTGTGRSNQPQHF. This sequence joins TRBV28 and TRBJ1-5, with 9 bases fitting TRBD1. The CDR3 is made up of 17 amino acids. The V and J ends lost 7 bases and 1 base, in that order; junction bases with no gene match: 11. Germline assignment: CDR1 MDHEN and CDR2 SYDVKM.

In its sample, this clone was seen once. Here the CDR3 reads CASWGENTEAFF. CDR3 nucleotide sequence: TGCGCCAGCTGGGGGGAGAACACTGAAGCTTTCTTT. The chain combines TRBV5-1 with TRBJ1-1; tentative D call: TRBD1 (5 bases). V was clipped by 7 bases and J by 1 base, with 8 bases between them. CDR1 is SGHRS and CDR2 is YFSETQ in the germline V gene. The CDR3 totals 12 residues.

The V gene is TRBV2, the J gene TRBJ1-3, with 9 bases lining up with TRBD1. Trimming at V came to 6 bases and at J to 15 bases, leaving 6 bases not matched to a gene. Germline V lookup: CDR1 SNHLY, CDR2 FYNNEI. CDR3 size: 11 residues. CDR3 sequence: CASSETGGRYF. The CDR3 nucleotides are TGTGCCAGCAGCGAGACAGGGGGAAGATATTTT.

This chain links TRBV9 with TRBJ2-3; 8 positions match TRBD2. The CDR3 has 16 amino acids. Losses at the gene ends were 0 bases for V and 5 bases for J; bases not matched to a gene: 8. CDR1 is SGDLS, CDR2 YYNGEE, per germline. CDR3 sequence (DNA): TGTGCCAGCAGCGTAGGAGCGGGGGCCCTCCGAGATACGCAGTATTTT. Translated, it gives CASSVGAGALRDTQYF.

The J gene is TRBJ1-2, the V gene TRBV20-1; D unresolved. The V end was cut by 6 bases, the J end by 8 bases, with 13 bases between. Germline lookup yields CDR1 DFQATT and CDR2 SNEGSKA (reference sequence). The CDR3 has 11 residues. As DNA, the CDR3 is TGCAGTGCGCCGCCGGGAAGCGGCTACACCTTC. This codes for CSAPPGSGYTF.

This chain links TRBV30 with TRBJ2-2, with 7 bases fitting TRBD2. The CDR3 runs to 17 residues. V was pared by 7 bases and J by 0 bases, with 14 bases of the junction left unmatched. Per the germline V gene, CDR1 is GTSNPN and CDR2 is SVGIG (reference sequence). CDR3 bases: TGTGCCTCTCGACTAGCTAGTAGCATTGCGAACACCGGGGAGCTGTTTTTT. As protein: CASRLASSIANTGELFF.

The V and J genes are TRBV5-1 and TRBJ2-5; weak D call: TRBD1 (6 bases). The length of the CDR3 is 11 residues. The V gene's germline CDR1 is SGHRS and CDR2 YFSETQ. The ends were cut back, 3 bases at V and 10 bases at J, with 10 bases in the middle. As DNA, the CDR3 is TGCGCCAGCAGCTCCACAGGGCGCCAGTACTTC. This encodes CASSSTGRQYF.

The chain is built from TRBV7-8 and TRBJ2-2, with a tentative D call TRBD1 (6 bases). Trimming pared 5 bases from V and 7 bases from J, leaving 14 bases between. The CDR3 has 14 residues. The V gene's germline CDR1 is SGHVS and CDR2 FQNEAQ. CDR3 DNA sequence: TGTGCCAGCAGCCTTCTGACAGGACTCGGGGAGCTGTTTTTT. Translation gives CASSLLTGLGELFF.

The V gene is TRBV28, the J gene TRBJ2-7; TRBD1 agrees at 10 bases. CDR3 size: 17 residues. The trim removed 3 bases at V and 5 bases at J, leaving 13 bases unmatched. Germline V CDR1 and CDR2: MDHEN, SYDVKM. This CDR3 reads CASSLGDRGRFMNEQYF. In DNA form, the CDR3 reads TGTGCCAGCAGTTTGGGAGACAGGGGGCGCTTTATGAACGAGCAGTACTTC.

This chain connects TRBV2 to TRBJ2-5; perhaps TRBD1 as D (6 bases). V shed 6 bases and J shed 5 bases, with 13 bases lying between them. CDR1 and CDR2 (germline): SNHLY, FYNNEI. The CDR3 has 13 residues. DNA for the CDR3: TGTGCCAGCAGGGTCTTTAGGGGGGAGACCCAGTACTTC. Protein sequence: CASRVFRGETQYF.

This clone was found a few times. This specimen includes other DNA sequences encoding the same CDR3. The CDR3 DNA is TGTGCCAGCAGCCAAGGACAGGGGACCTACGAGCAGTACTTC. This encodes CASSQGQGTYEQYF. The V call is TRBV4-2, the J call TRBJ2-7, with 8 bases that match TRBD1. The V gene end was trimmed by 1 base and the J gene end by 2 bases; junction bases not matched to a gene: 1. The CDR3 is 14 residues long. CDR1 is LGHNA, CDR2 YNFKEQ, per germline.

The gene calls are TRBV27 and TRBJ2-1; TRBD1 agrees at 12 bases. CDR1 is MNHEY, CDR2 SMNVEV, per germline (reference sequence). Trimming removed 6 bases from V and 4 bases from J; junction bases left unmatched: 7. The CDR3 sequence is 16 residues long. This chain's CDR3 is CASSLVGQGAYNEQFF. As DNA, the CDR3 is TGTGCCAGCAGCCTAGTGGGACAGGGGGCATACAATGAGCAGTTCTTC.

The chain uses TRBV30 and TRBJ1-5, with D unresolved. Germline lookup yields CDR1 GTSNPN and CDR2 SVGIG (reference sequence). V dropped 1 base and J dropped 4 bases, with 11 bases sitting between them. CDR3 size: 14 residues. The CDR3 region has the DNA TGTGCCTGGAGTGGTCAGCTCGGGAATCAGCCCCAGCATTTT. Residues: CAWSGQLGNQPQHF.

This clone was found once. The V gene is TRBV5-1, the J gene TRBJ2-1, with 9 bases aligning to TRBD2. J gave up 8 bases and V 4 bases, and 10 bases lay outside the gene matches. The CDR3 is 15 amino acids. CDR1 is SGHRS and CDR2 is YFSETQ in the germline V gene. The chain's CDR3 is CASSARTSAPDEQFF. CDR3 sequence (DNA): TGCGCCAGCAGCGCGAGGACTAGCGCTCCCGATGAGCAGTTCTTC.

V usage is TRBV4-1 and J usage is TRBJ1-2; D might be TRBD1 (6 bases). Germline-derived CDR1 and CDR2 are MGHRA and YSYEKL. The CDR3 is 15 residues long. The ends were cut back, 4 bases at V and 8 bases at J, with 20 bases in the middle. CDR3: CASSPSSNDRRGYTF. In nucleotides, the CDR3 is TGCGCCAGCAGCCCCTCCTCCAACGACAGGAGGGGCTACACCTTC.

This clone is a singleton in its sample. This CDR3 is CASNEGAGNTIYF. CDR3 bases: TGTGCCAGCAACGAGGGGGCAGGGAACACCATATATTTT. The V call is TRBV28, the J call TRBJ1-3, with TRBD1 matching 7 bases. Per germline, CDR1 MDHEN and CDR2 SYDVKM. The length of the CDR3 is 13 residues. J gave up 7 bases and V 7 bases, and 7 bases lay outside the gene matches.

The chain employs TRBV4-2 and TRBJ2-7; D possibly corresponds to TRBD1 (5 bases). CDR3 length equals 13 residues. Germline assignment: CDR1 LGHNA and CDR2 YNFKEQ. V was shortened by 4 bases and J by 0 bases, with 7 bases between the two germline ends. CDR3 protein: CASSPDSSYEQYF. CDR3 in DNA: TGTGCCAGCAGCCCCGACAGCTCCTACGAGCAGTACTTC.

The chain recombines TRBV28 with TRBJ2-7; TRBD1 matches at 11 bases. Unmatched junction bases numbered 7, after V lost 5 bases and J lost 7 bases. Germline V gene sequence: CDR1 MDHEN, CDR2 SYDVKM. The CDR3 is made up of 14 amino acids. This chain's CDR3 is CASSTAGTGGEQYF. The CDR3 DNA reads as TGTGCCAGCAGTACTGCCGGGACAGGGGGGGAGCAGTACTTC.

This clone was counted once. The chain has TRBV28 and TRBJ1-2; TRBD1 is a possible D gene (6 bases). The CDR3 totals 15 residues. Trimming cost V 3 bases and J 6 bases, with 17 bases left between them. CDR1 is MDHEN and CDR2 is SYDVKM in the germline V gene. The CDR3, as DNA: TGTGCCAGCAGTTTCCCGCAGGGGCAGGGGAATGGCTACACCTTC. Translation gives CASSFPQGQGNGYTF.

The V gene is TRBV6-5, the J gene TRBJ2-7; D gene unclear. The CDR3 covers 12 residues. Germline CDR1 MNHEY, CDR2 SVGAGI. The V end was cut by 7 bases, the J end by 3 bases, with 10 bases between. DNA of the CDR3: TGTGCCAGCATGGGCCCCAACTACGAGCAGTACTTC. As protein: CASMGPNYEQYF.

The chain recombines TRBV12-5 with TRBJ1-1; 7 bases are a match to TRBD1. CDR3 length: 13 amino acids. Germline values: CDR1 LGHNT, CDR2 FRNRAP. V gave up 3 bases and J gave up 3 bases; unmatched junction bases: 1. CDR3 bases: TGTGCTAGTGGTTTACAGGGGTACACTGAAGCTTTCTTT. Its translation: CASGLQGYTEAFF.

V gene TRBV5-6 combines with J gene TRBJ2-3; TRBD2 matches at 10 bases. Germline lookup yields CDR1 SGHDT and CDR2 YYEEEE. The CDR3 runs 18 residues. Germline trimming cut 2 bases from V and 1 base from J; bases unmatched to any gene: 10. The CDR3 DNA sequence: TGTGCCAGCAGCTTAGGTCCGCCTAGCGGGGGCCGCACAGATACGCAGTATTTT. This encodes CASSLGPPSGGRTDTQYF.